Each of the 6 T cell receptor beta chains below was sequenced from the same sample in a study of cytomegalovirus exposure and HLA in healthy donors. 60 Vbeta and 13 Jbeta primers were used in PCR. Profiled with immunoSEQ multiplex PCR; TCRdb holds only in-frame clones, not every one. Of around 100,000 clones detected, about four fifths appear once; the ten largest clones hold more than 3%. Material for sequencing was PBMCs. The origin of the receptors is a female donor in good health and CMV-seropositive.

Of note for this clone: This sample also contains other DNA sequences that code for the same CDR3. The V call is TRBV6-5, the J call TRBJ2-3, with D possibly being TRBD1 (6 bases). Germline V CDR1 and CDR2: MNHEY, SVGAGI. The CDR3 spans 14 residues. Trimming removed 0 bases from V and 5 bases from J, with 9 bases in between. CDR3 protein: CASSYSDRGDTQYF. CDR3 nucleotide sequence: TGTGCCAGCAGTTACTCGGACAGAGGAGATACGCAGTATTTT.

The chain employs TRBV28 and TRBJ2-7; D unresolved. Per the germline V gene, CDR1 is MDHEN and CDR2 is SYDVKM. V was clipped by 2 bases and J by 0 bases, with 8 bases between them. This CDR3 is built from 14 residues. The CDR3 protein is CASSLPESSYEQYF. DNA for the CDR3: TGTGCCAGCAGTTTACCGGAGTCCTCCTACGAGCAGTACTTC.

J is TRBJ1-1 and V is TRBV5-1, with TRBD1 as a possible D gene (6 bases). V was clipped by 2 bases and J by 2 bases, with 13 bases between them. The CDR3 loop spans 15 amino acids. Germline lookup yields CDR1 SGHRS and CDR2 YFSETQ. CDR3 coding DNA: TGCGCCAGCAGCTTACGGGACAACCTTAACACTGAAGCTTTCTTT. It codes for CASSLRDNLNTEAFF. The variable domain in full, completed from reference TRBV5-1 and TRBJ1-1, reads KAGVTQTPRYLIKTRGQQVTLSCSPISGHRSVSWYQQTPGQGLQFLFEYFSETQRNKGNFPGRFSGRQFSNSRSEMNVSTLELGDSALYLCASSLRDNLNTEAFFGQGTRLTVV.

The rearrangement links TRBV9 to TRBJ1-5, with a tentative D call TRBD1 (6 bases). Germline V gives CDR1 SGDLS, CDR2 YYNGEE. The CDR3 totals 12 residues. Between the trimmed V and J ends, which lost 4 bases and 9 bases, there was a span of 11 bases. CDR3 in DNA: TGTGCCAGCAGCTCAGGGGTGGGGCCCCAGCATTTT. Translated: CASSSGVGPQHF.

This chain uses TRBV6-6 with TRBJ2-1, with D perhaps TRBD2 (6 bases). The germline V gene has CDR1 MNHNY and CDR2 SVGAGI (reference sequence). V lost 0 bases to trimming and J lost 1 base, with 10 bases between them. The CDR3 sequence is 16 residues long. CDR3 loop: CASSYSAGGSYNEQFF. In nucleotides, the CDR3 is TGTGCCAGCAGTTACTCTGCAGGAGGGTCCTACAATGAGCAGTTCTTC.

The chain recombines TRBV7-9 with TRBJ1-2; D ambiguous. Trimming removed 6 bases from V and 8 bases from J, with 13 bases in between. Germline CDR1 SEHNR, CDR2 FQNEAQ (reference sequence). This CDR3 is built from 12 residues. CDR3 sequence reads: CASRPAEFGYTF. The CDR3 DNA is TGTGCCAGCAGGCCTGCCGAGTTCGGCTACACCTTC. The full variable domain, in which reference TRBV7-9 and TRBJ1-2 provide the parts outside the CDR3, is DTGVSQNPRHKITKRGQNVTFRCDPISEHNRLYWYRQTLGQGPEFLTYFQNEAQLEKSRLLSDRFSAERPKGSFSTLEIQRTEQGDSAMYLCASRPAEFGYTFGSGTRLTVV.